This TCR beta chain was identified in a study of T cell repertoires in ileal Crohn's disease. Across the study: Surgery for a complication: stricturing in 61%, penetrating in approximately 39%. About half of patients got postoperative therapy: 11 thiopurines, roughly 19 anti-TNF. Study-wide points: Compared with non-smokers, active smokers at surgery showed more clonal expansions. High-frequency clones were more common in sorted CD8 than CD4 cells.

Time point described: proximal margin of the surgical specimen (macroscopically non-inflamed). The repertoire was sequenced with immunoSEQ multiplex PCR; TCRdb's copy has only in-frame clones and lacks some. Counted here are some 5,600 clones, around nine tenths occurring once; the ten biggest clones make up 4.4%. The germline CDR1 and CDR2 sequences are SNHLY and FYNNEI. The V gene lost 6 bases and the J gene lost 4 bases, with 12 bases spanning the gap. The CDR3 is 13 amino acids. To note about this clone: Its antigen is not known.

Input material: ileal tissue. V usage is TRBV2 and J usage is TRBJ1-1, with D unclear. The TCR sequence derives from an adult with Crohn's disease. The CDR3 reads CASRGRVFTEAFF. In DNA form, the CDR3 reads TGTGCCAGCAGGGGGAGGGTATTCACTGAAGCTTTCTTT.